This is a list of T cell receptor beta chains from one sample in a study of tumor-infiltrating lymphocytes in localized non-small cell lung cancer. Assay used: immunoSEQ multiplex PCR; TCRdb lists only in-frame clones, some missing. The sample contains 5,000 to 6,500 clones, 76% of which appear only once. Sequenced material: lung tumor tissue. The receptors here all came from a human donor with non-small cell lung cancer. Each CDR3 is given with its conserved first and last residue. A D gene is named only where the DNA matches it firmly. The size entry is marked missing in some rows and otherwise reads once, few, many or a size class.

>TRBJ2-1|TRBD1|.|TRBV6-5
TGTGCCAGCAGTTCGGCAGGGGGCAATGAGCAGTTCTTC
CASSSAGGNEQFF
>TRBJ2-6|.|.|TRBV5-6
TGTGCCAGCAGCGACAGCTCTGGGGCCAACGTCCTGACTTTC
CASSDSSGANVLTF
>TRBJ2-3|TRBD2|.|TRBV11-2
TGTGCCAGCAGCCACCGGACTAGCGGGAGTAGGGCAGATACGCAGTATTTT
CASSHRTSGSRADTQYF
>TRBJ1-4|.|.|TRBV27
TGTGCCAGCAGTTTAATGCGGAATGAAAAACTGTTTTTT
CASSLMRNEKLFF
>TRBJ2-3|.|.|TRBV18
TGTGCCAGCTCACCACGGACGACAGATACGCAGTATTTT
CASSPRTTDTQYF
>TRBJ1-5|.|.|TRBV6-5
TGTGCCAGCAGTGTGGTGACCAATCAGCCCCAGCATTTT
CASSVVTNQPQHF
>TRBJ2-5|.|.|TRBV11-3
TGTGCCAGCAGCTCGGGGGAGACCCAGTACTTC
CASSSGETQYF
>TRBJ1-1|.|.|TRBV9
TGTGCCAGCAGCGAGGGGGGGGTATCCACTGAAGCTTTCTTT
CASSEGGVSTEAFF
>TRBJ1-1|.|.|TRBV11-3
TGTGCCAGCAGCTTCCGGGTGAACACTGAAGCTTTCTTT
CASSFRVNTEAFF
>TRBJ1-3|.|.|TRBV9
TGTGCCAGCAGCGTCGGGACTTCTGTTGGAAACACCATATATTTT
CASSVGTSVGNTIYF
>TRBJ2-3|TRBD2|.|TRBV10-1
TGCGCCAGCAGTGAGTCGGGACTAGCGGGACCTCGGGATACGCAGTATTTT
CASSESGLAGPRDTQYF
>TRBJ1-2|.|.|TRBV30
TGTGCCTGGAGCGAGGGGGGAAGCTACACCTTC
CAWSEGGSYTF
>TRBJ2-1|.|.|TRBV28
TGTGCCAGCACCCTCGACGACAATGAGCAGTTCTTC
CASTLDDNEQFF
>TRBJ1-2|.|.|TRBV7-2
TGTGCCAGCAGCTTCTCCACTACGACAGGCCTGATCTACACCTTC
CASSFSTTTGLIYTF
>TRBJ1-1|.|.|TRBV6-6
TGTGCCAGCAGACGACAGGACGGGGGGGGCACTGAAGCTTTCTTT
CASRRQDGGGTEAFF
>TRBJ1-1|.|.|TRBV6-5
TGTGCCAGCAGTTACTCCTTGGGTCGCACTGAAGCTTTCTTT
CASSYSLGRTEAFF
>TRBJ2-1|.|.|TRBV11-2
TGTGCCAGCAGCTTATTCCCGGGAGATATAGATGAGCAGTTCTTC
CASSLFPGDIDEQFF
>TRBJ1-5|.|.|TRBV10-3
TGTGCCATCAGTGAGTCTGGGGGGAGTCATCAGCCCCAGCATTTT
CAISESGGSHQPQHF
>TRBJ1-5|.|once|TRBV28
TGTGCCACTTCGGGGGGAGGGGCCTTCAATCAGCCCCAGCATTTT
CATSGGGAFNQPQHF
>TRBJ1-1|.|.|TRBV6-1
TGTGCCAGCAGTGGCGTGCCCCCAATGGCAACTGAAGCTTTCTTT
CASSGVPPMATEAFF
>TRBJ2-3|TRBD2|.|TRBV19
TGTGCCAGTAGTCTGGGGACTACATCCGATACGCAGTATTTT
CASSLGTTSDTQYF
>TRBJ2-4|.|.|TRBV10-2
TGCGCCAGCAGTGAGTCGGGGGATTCTTGGGCCAAAAACATTCAGTACTTC
CASSESGDSWAKNIQYF
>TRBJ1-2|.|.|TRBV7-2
TGTGCCAGCAGCCCAATATCGACAGCCAACTATGGCTACACCTTC
CASSPISTANYGYTF
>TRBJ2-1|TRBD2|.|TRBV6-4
TGTGCCAGCAGTGGATCGGCTAGCGGTTACAATGAGCAGTTCTTC
CASSGSASGYNEQFF
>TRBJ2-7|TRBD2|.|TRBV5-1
TGCGCCAGCAGCCCAGCGGGGGTCCGCGAGCAGTACTTC
CASSPAGVREQYF
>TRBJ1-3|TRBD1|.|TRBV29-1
TGCAGCGTTGGAGTGGGACAGGGGCCTGGAAACACCATATATTTT
CSVGVGQGPGNTIYF
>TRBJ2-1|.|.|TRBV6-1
TGTGCCAGCAATAGACAGGGAGGTGTGAATGAGCAGTTCTTC
CASNRQGGVNEQFF
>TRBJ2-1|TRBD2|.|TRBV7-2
TGTGCCAGCAGCTTAGCCATAGCTAGCGGGAACTACAATGAGCAGTTCTTC
CASSLAIASGNYNEQFF
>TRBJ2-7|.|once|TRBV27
TGTGCCAGCAGTAATTCTGGGCGGATGTACGAGCAGTACTTC
CASSNSGRMYEQYF
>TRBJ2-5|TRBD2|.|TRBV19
TGTGCCAGTAGTGTTAGGGAGGGCCGAGGCGAGACCCAGTACTTC
CASSVREGRGETQYF
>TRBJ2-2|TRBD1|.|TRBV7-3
TGTGCCAGCAGCCTGGGACAGGGGAACACCGGGGAGCTGTTTTTT
CASSLGQGNTGELFF
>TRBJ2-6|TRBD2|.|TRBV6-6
TGTGCCAGCAGTTACTCGCGGGGGGGGGCCAACGTCCTGACTTTC
CASSYSRGGANVLTF
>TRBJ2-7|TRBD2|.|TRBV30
TGTGCCTGGAGACTAGCGGCCTCCTACGAGCAGTACTTC
CAWRLAASYEQYF
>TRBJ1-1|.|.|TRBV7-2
TGTGCCAGCAGCTTAACTGGACAGATGAACACTGAAGCTTTCTTT
CASSLTGQMNTEAFF
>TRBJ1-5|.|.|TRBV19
TGTGCCAGTAAAAAGAGCAGCAATCAGCCCCAGCATTTT
CASKKSSNQPQHF
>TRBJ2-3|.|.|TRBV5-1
TGCGCCAGCAGCCTAGACGGGCGTAGCACAGATACGCAGTATTTT
CASSLDGRSTDTQYF
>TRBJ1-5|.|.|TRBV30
TGTGCCTGGAGTGATGCCGGGCCTAAGCATTTT
CAWSDAGPKHF
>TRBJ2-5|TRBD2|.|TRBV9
TGTGCCAGCAGCGCTGGACTAGCGGGGATGGAGACCCAGTACTTC
CASSAGLAGMETQYF
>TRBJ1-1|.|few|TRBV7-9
TGTGCCAGCAGCTTAGACGGTCAGGTCACGGGGAACACTGAAGCTTTCTTT
CASSLDGQVTGNTEAFF
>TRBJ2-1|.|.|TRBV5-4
TGTGCCAGCAGTTCGGAGGGGGACTCCTACAATGAGCAGTTCTTC
CASSSEGDSYNEQFF
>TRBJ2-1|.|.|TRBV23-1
TGCGCCAGCAGTCAATCCCGGGGGGGACAGTCATACAATGAGCAGTTCTTC
CASSQSRGGQSYNEQFF
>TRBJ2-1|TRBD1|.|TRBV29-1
TGCAGCGTTGAACCGCCTGACAGGGTTTCCTACAATGAGCAGTTCTTC
CSVEPPDRVSYNEQFF
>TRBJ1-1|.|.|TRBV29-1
TGCAGCGTTGAAGGCAACATGAACACTGAAGCTTTCTTT
CSVEGNMNTEAFF
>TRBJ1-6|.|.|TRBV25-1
TGTGCCAGCAGGCGGACAGATTCACCCCTCCACTTT
CASRRTDSPLHF
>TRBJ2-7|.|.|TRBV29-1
TGCAGCGTTGTCATCCCAGGGCGCGAGCAGTACTTC
CSVVIPGREQYF
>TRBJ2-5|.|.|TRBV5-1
TGCGCCAGCACCCCCTCTTTGAGTAGCTTCCAAGAGACCCAGTACTTC
CASTPSLSSFQETQYF
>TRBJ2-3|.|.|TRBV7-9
TGTGCCAGCAGCCCCCCCGGGTCTGGGACAGATACGCAGTATTTT
CASSPPGSGTDTQYF
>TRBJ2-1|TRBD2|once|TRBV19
TGTGCCAGCAGCCGGACTAGCGGTGAGCAGTTCTTC
CASSRTSGEQFF
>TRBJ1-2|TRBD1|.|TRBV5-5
TGTGCCAGCAGCCCGGGACAGTCTGGAATCTATGGCTACACCTTC
CASSPGQSGIYGYTF
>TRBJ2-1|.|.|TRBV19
TGTGCCAGTAGTCTAGCCCTACTGGCGGGGTACAACAATGAGCAGTTCTTC
CASSLALLAGYNNEQFF
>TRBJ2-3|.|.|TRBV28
TGTGCCAGCAGTCTCATCCAGGCTGGAACAGATACGCAGTATTTT
CASSLIQAGTDTQYF
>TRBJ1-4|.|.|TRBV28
TGTGCCAGCAGACCACTGGTGTTAAGCGAAAAACTGTTTTTT
CASRPLVLSEKLFF
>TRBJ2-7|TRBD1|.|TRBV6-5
TGTGCCAGCAGGGACAGGGTGGATCGAGAGCAGTACTTC
CASRDRVDREQYF
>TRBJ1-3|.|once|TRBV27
TGTGCCAGCAGTTTAGGGGCGTCTGGAAACACCATATATTTT
CASSLGASGNTIYF
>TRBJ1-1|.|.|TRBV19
TGTGCCAGTAGTATGGGGTACACTGAAGCTTTCTTT
CASSMGYTEAFF
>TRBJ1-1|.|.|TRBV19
TGTGCCAGTAGTATTGTGGTTCGGGGGAACAACCTGAACACTGAAGCTTTCTTT
CASSIVVRGNNLNTEAFF
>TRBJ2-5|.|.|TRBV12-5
TGTGCTAGTGGTCTCGGTACTGGGAGAGAGACCCAGTACTTC
CASGLGTGRETQYF
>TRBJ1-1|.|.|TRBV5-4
TGTGCCAGCAGCTCCGGGAGGGTACCGCCCACTGAAGCTTTCTTT
CASSSGRVPPTEAFF
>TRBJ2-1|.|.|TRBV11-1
TGTGCCAGCAGCGCTCCCGGCGGAAGCTCCTACAATGAGCAGTTCTTC
CASSAPGGSSYNEQFF